This T cell receptor beta chain was observed in a study of blood T cell repertoires in COVID-19. Whole-study context: Donors in the United States, Italy and Spain gave samples during acute or convalescent COVID-19. T cells, B-cell-depleted T cells, or PBMCs supplied cDNA or gDNA.

In its sample, this clone was seen once. How the authors handled the data: Cell counts per sample came from amplifying reference gene primers. Clones were read by immunoSEQ multiplex PCR, and TCRdb kept only the in-frame ones, dropping some. From that table come the V and J calls and clone size; the DNA was used to work out D and trimming. The sample contains 150,000 to 200,000 clones, approximately 75% of which appear only once. CDR3 length equals 15 residues. Trimming removed 0 bases at V and 12 bases at J, with 18 bases between. The V gene's germline CDR1 is LGHNA and CDR2 YSLEER. The receptor's source is a human donor in a cohort sampled during active COVID-19. Material for sequencing was peripheral blood. The chain is built from TRBV4-3 and TRBJ2-1; D might be TRBD2 (6 bases). The CDR3 reads CASSQDLSSGSGQFF. CDR3 sequence (DNA): TGCGCCAGCAGCCAAGATCTCTCTTCGGGTAGCGGGCAGTTCTTC.